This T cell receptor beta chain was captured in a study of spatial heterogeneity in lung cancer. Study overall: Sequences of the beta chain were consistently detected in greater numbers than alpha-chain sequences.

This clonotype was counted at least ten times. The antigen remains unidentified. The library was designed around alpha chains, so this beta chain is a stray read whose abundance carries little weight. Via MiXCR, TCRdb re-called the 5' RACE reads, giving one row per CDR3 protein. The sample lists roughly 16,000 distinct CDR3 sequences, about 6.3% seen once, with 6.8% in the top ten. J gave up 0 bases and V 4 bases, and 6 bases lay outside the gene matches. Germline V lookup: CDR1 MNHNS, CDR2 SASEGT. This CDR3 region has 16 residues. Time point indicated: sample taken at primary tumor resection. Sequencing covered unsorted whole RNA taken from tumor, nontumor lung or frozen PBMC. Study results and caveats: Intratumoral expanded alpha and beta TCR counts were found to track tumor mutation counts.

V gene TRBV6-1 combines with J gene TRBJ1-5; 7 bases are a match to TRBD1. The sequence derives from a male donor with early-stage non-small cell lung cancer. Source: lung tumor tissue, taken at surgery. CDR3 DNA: TGTGCCAGCAGTGTATCGACAGGGTATAGCAATCAGCCCCAGCATTTT. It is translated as CASSVSTGYSNQPQHF.